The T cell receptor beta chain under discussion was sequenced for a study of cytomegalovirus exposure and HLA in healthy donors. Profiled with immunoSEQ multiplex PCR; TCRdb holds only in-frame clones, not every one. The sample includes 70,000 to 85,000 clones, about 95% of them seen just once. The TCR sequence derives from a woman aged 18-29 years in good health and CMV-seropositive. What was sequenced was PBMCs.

CDR3 bases: TGCAGCGTTGGACTAGCGGACGAGGCTGAAGAGACCCAGTACTTC. Translated, it gives CSVGLADEAEETQYF. V gene TRBV29-1 combines with J gene TRBJ2-5, with 9 positions matching TRBD2. Germline trimming cut 4 bases from V and 3 bases from J; bases unmatched to any gene: 9. This CDR3 has 15 residues. Germline V gene sequence: CDR1 SQVTM, CDR2 ANQGSEA. The full variable domain, its missing parts supplied by reference TRBV29-1 and TRBJ2-5, is SAVISQKPSRDICQRGTSLTIQCQVDSQVTMMFWYRQQPGQSLTLIATANQGSEATYESGFVIDKFPISRPNLTFSTLTVSNMSPEDSSIYLCSVGLADEAEETQYFGPGTRLLVL.